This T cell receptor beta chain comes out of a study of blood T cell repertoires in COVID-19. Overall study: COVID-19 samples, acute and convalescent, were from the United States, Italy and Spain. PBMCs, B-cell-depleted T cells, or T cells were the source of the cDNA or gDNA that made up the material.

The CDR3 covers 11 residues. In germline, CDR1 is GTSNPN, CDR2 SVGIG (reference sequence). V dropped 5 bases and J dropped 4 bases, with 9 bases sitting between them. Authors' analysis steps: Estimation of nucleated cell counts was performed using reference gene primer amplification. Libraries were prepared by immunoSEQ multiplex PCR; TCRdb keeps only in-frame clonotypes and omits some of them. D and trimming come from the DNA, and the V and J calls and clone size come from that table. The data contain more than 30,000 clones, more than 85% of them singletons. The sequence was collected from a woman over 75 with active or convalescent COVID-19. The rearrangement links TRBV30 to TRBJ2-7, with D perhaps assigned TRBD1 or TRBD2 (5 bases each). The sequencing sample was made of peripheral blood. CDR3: CAWGEGYEQYF. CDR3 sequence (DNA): TGTGCCTGGGGAGAGGGGTACGAGCAGTACTTC.